This T cell receptor (beta chain) comes out of a study of blood T cell repertoires in COVID-19. Study-level background: The origin of the acute and convalescent COVID-19 samples was the United States, Italy and Spain. PBMCs, B-cell-depleted T cells, or T cells were the source of the cDNA or gDNA that made up the material.

The CDR3 length is 17 residues. V lost 3 bases and J 0 bases, leaving 14 bases between the germline ends. Per the germline V gene, CDR1 is SGHVS and CDR2 is FQNEAQ. In the original workflow: Estimation of nucleated cell counts was performed using reference gene primer amplification. Libraries were prepared by immunoSEQ multiplex PCR; TCRdb keeps only in-frame clonotypes and omits some of them. V and J calls and clone size are copied from that table; D and trimming were computed from the DNA. Of approximately 300,000 clones in the sample, about 90% were seen once. Sequencing used peripheral blood. This receptor was obtained from a woman aged 40 to 50 with acute or convalescent COVID-19. The chain links TRBV7-8 to TRBJ2-2; TRBD2 might be the D (6 bases). The CDR3 protein is CASSLPRTGANTGELFF. For the CDR3, the DNA is TGTGCCAGCAGCTTGCCGCGAACGGGGGCGAACACCGGGGAGCTGTTTTTT.